The 21 T cell receptor beta chains reported below all come from one sample, sequenced in a study of cytomegalovirus exposure and HLA in healthy donors. Primers for the PCR totalled 60 Vbeta and 13 Jbeta. Data came from immunoSEQ multiplex PCR; TCRdb stores just in-frame clones and leaves some out. The table shows 90,000 or so clones, with approximately 85% occurring only once. The sequenced sample was PBMCs. Source of these receptors: a young man in good health and CMV-seropositive.

This chain connects TRBV5-1 to TRBJ2-7; 12 bases are shared with TRBD2. Looked up from germline, CDR1 is SGHRS and CDR2 is YFSETQ. CDR3 length equals 15 residues. V shed 0 bases and J 6 bases; nucleotides not matched to a gene: 4. CDR3 in amino acids: CASSLDPSGRGEQYF. Written as DNA, the CDR3 is TGCGCCAGCAGCTTGGATCCTAGCGGGAGGGGCGAGCAGTACTTC.

This clone showed up just a few times. V is TRBV7-9 and J is TRBJ2-7; TRBD2 might be the D (5 bases). CDR1 and CDR2 (germline): SEHNR, FQNEAQ (reference sequence). This CDR3 region has 15 residues. With 8 bases removed from V and 2 bases from J, the gap between germline ends came to 19 bases. As DNA, the CDR3 is TGTGCCAGCCGCCCTCCCTTAGGAGGACCCTACGAGCAGTACTTC. This sequence encodes CASRPPLGGPYEQYF.

The chain's CDR3 is CASSSRGTGGYYGYTF. CDR3 sequence (DNA): TGTGCCAGCAGCTCCCGCGGAACCGGCGGGTACTATGGCTACACCTTC. The chain joins TRBV9 to TRBJ1-2, with no clear D. The CDR3 is made up of 16 amino acids. The V and J ends lost 4 bases and 3 bases respectively, with 19 bases between them. Germline CDR1 and CDR2: SGDLS and YYNGEE.

The rearrangement joins TRBV5-1 to TRBJ2-6; a weak D match, TRBD1 (6 bases). The V gene's germline CDR1 is SGHRS and CDR2 YFSETQ. This CDR3 has 15 amino acids. Trimming pared 7 bases from V and 0 bases from J, leaving 11 bases between. CDR3 sequence: CASGQLFSGANVLTF. The CDR3 DNA reads TGCGCCAGCGGACAGTTATTCTCTGGGGCCAACGTCCTGACTTTC.

With regard to this clone: The sample has other DNA sequences that encode this CDR3 too. The chain employs TRBV6-5 and TRBJ1-2; TRBD1 might be the D (5 bases). Germline values: CDR1 MNHEY, CDR2 SVGAGI. V was cut by 5 bases and J by 8 bases, with 12 bases left in between. This CDR3 has 12 amino acids. The CDR3 region is CASSPGGVGYTF. In DNA form, the CDR3 reads TGTGCCAGCAGTCCGGGGGGGGTAGGCTACACCTTC.

The rearrangement joins TRBV5-6 to TRBJ1-3; a possible D gene is TRBD1 (5 bases). Deletions cut 4 bases from V and 0 bases from J, with 17 bases between. The germline CDR1 and CDR2 sequences are SGHDT and YYEEEE. This CDR3 comprises 17 residues. The CDR3 sequence: CASSPVPGGISGNTIYF. In DNA form, the CDR3 reads TGTGCCAGCAGCCCGGTACCGGGGGGGATCTCTGGAAACACCATATATTTT.

The chain joins TRBV18 to TRBJ1-3; 9 bases line up with TRBD1. The CDR3 contains 16 residues. After removal of 0 bases from V and 3 bases from J, the junction contained 3 bases not matched to a gene. Germline CDR1 is KGHSH and CDR2 is LQKENI. DNA for the CDR3: TGTGCCAGCTCACCACCAACAGGGGGCTATGGAAACACCATATATTTT. It codes for CASSPPTGGYGNTIYF. Looking up the rest from reference TRBV18 and TRBJ1-3 gives the full variable domain: NAGVMQNPRHLVRRRGQEARLRCSPMKGHSHVYWYRQLPEEGLKFMVYLQKENIIDESGMPKERFSAEFPKEGPSILRIQQVVRGDSAAYFCASSPPTGGYGNTIYFGEGSWLTVV.

The chain links TRBV25-1 to TRBJ1-1, with a tentative D call TRBD1 (6 bases). The length of the CDR3 is 13 residues. The V and J ends lost 5 bases and 3 bases respectively, with 10 bases between them. From germline, CDR1 is MGHDK and CDR2 SYGVNS. CDR3 DNA sequence: TGTGCCAGCAGTCTGACAGGAGACACTGAAGCTTTCTTT. Its translation is CASSLTGDTEAFF. The whole variable domain, filled in from reference TRBV25-1 and TRBJ1-1, reads EADIYQTPRYLVIGTGKKITLECSQTMGHDKMYWYQQDPGMELHLIHYSYGVNSTEKGDLSSESTVSRIRTEHFPLTLESARPSHTSQYLCASSLTGDTEAFFGQGTRLTVV.

The chain employs TRBV19 and TRBJ2-1; a possible D gene is TRBD2 (6 bases). Germline CDR1 LNHDA, CDR2 SQIVND (reference sequence). The CDR3 runs to 14 residues. V was clipped by 6 bases and J by 4 bases, with 13 bases between them. The CDR3 bases are TGTGCCAGTAGCGATTGGGGGGAATACAATGAGCAGTTCTTC. Translated, it gives CASSDWGEYNEQFF.

The genes are TRBV30 and TRBJ2-1; 12 bases map to TRBD2. This CDR3 is 15 amino acids long. Germline-derived CDR1 and CDR2 are GTSNPN and SVGIG (reference sequence). The ends lost 2 bases at V and 7 bases at J; junction bases unmatched: 6. The CDR3 reads CAWSHPSGRVNEQFF. The CDR3 DNA reads TGTGCCTGGAGTCACCCTAGCGGGAGGGTGAATGAGCAGTTCTTC.

The chain's CDR3 is CASSPPGTDLAYEQYF. In DNA, the CDR3 is TGTGCCAGCTCACCACCGGGGACAGATCTTGCCTACGAGCAGTACTTC. The chain has TRBV18 and TRBJ2-7, with 7 bases fitting TRBD1. The CDR3 length is 16 residues. The V and J ends lost 0 bases and 2 bases, in that order; junction bases with no gene match: 7. CDR1 is KGHSH, CDR2 LQKENI, per germline.

This chain connects TRBV28 to TRBJ2-3; D is undetermined. The CDR3 sequence is 12 residues long. Germline assignment: CDR1 MDHEN and CDR2 SYDVKM. Trimming pared 6 bases from V and 6 bases from J, leaving 10 bases between. CDR3 sequence (DNA): TGTGCCAGCAGCCCGACTCCCGATACGCAGTATTTT. The encoded protein is CASSPTPDTQYF.

The chain combines TRBV15 with TRBJ2-1; no clear D. The V end lost 1 base, the J end lost 8 bases, and 12 bases lay between the germline ends. CDR1 is LNHNV, CDR2 YYDKDF, per germline (reference sequence). CDR3 length: 14 residues. This chain's CDR3 is CATSRATSSDEQFF. The CDR3 coding sequence is TGTGCCACCAGCAGAGCTACTTCCTCCGATGAGCAGTTCTTC.

V usage is TRBV14 and J usage is TRBJ2-5; 10 nucleotides align to TRBD2. V shed 2 bases, J shed 0 bases, and the junction held 6 bases outside the gene matches. This CDR3 has 17 amino acids. Germline values: CDR1 SGHDN, CDR2 FVKESK. CDR3 DNA sequence: TGTGCCAGCAGCCAATACGGACTAGCGGCCTACCAAGAGACCCAGTACTTC. Encoded protein: CASSQYGLAAYQETQYF. Supplemented by reference TRBV14 and TRBJ2-5, the full variable domain reads EAGVTQFPSHSVIEKGQTVTLRCDPISGHDNLYWYRRVMGKEIKFLLHFVKESKQDESGMPNNRFLAERTGGTYSTLKVQPAELEDSGVYFCASSQYGLAAYQETQYFGPGTRLLVL.

The chain joins TRBV6-5 to TRBJ1-1; D is unresolved. V gave up 5 bases and J gave up 2 bases, with 9 bases separating them. Germline-derived CDR1 and CDR2 are MNHEY and SVGAGI. The CDR3 is 13 residues long. CDR3 in DNA: TGTGCCAGCAGTAACAGTGAAAACACTGAAGCTTTCTTT. It translates to CASSNSENTEAFF.

This rearrangement joins TRBV5-1 to TRBJ2-5; tentatively, D is TRBD1 (5 bases). The CDR3 totals 15 residues. Trimming pared 3 bases from V and 2 bases from J, leaving 14 bases between. Germline V gene data show CDR1 as SGHRS and CDR2 as YFSETQ. The CDR3 bases are TGCGCCAGCAGCTCCCAACCGACAGCGCAAGAGACCCAGTACTTC. Translated, it gives CASSSQPTAQETQYF. Full variable domain (outside the CDR3, taken from reference TRBV5-1 and TRBJ2-5): KAGVTQTPRYLIKTRGQQVTLSCSPISGHRSVSWYQQTPGQGLQFLFEYFSETQRNKGNFPGRFSGRQFSNSRSEMNVSTLELGDSALYLCASSSQPTAQETQYFGPGTRLLVL.

The V call is TRBV10-3, the J call TRBJ1-1, with D perhaps matching TRBD1 (6 bases). The V gene's germline CDR1 is ENHRY and CDR2 SYGVKD. The CDR3 spans 14 residues. V was cut by 7 bases and J by 1 base, with 13 bases left in between. The CDR3 sequence is CAITLDRTNTEAFF. CDR3 bases: TGTGCCATCACTCTGGACAGAACGAACACTGAAGCTTTCTTT.

This chain connects TRBV7-2 to TRBJ2-1; 11 nucleotides line up with TRBD2. This CDR3 is built from 17 residues. The junction had 5 bases not matched to a gene; V was cut back by 0 bases and J by 4 bases. The germline gives CDR1 SGHTA, CDR2 FQGNSA. CDR3 amino acids: CASSLASASGRYNEQFF. The CDR3 nucleotides read TGTGCCAGCAGCTTAGCCTCGGCTAGCGGGAGGTACAATGAGCAGTTCTTC.

This clone occurred once. The CDR3 loop reads CAWTQDRSSQPQHF. The CDR3 DNA reads as TGTGCCTGGACTCAGGACAGGTCATCTCAGCCCCAGCATTTT. The gene calls are TRBV30 and TRBJ1-5; 7 bases are a match to TRBD1. CDR1 is GTSNPN and CDR2 is SVGIG in the germline V gene (reference sequence). Germline trimming cut 4 bases from V and 6 bases from J; bases unmatched to any gene: 9. CDR3 size: 14 residues.

This clone was picked up one time. This chain uses TRBV27 with TRBJ2-2; D may be TRBD2 (5 bases). The CDR3 totals 14 residues. Germline CDR1 and CDR2: MNHEY and SMNVEV (reference sequence). V was pared by 5 bases and J by 5 bases, with 12 bases between. Here the CDR3 DNA reads TGTGCCAGCAGTCATGGAGCGGAGACCGGGGAGCTGTTTTTT. Amino acid sequence: CASSHGAETGELFF.

This clone was found a few times. This rearrangement joins TRBV2 to TRBJ2-6; weak D call: TRBD1 (5 bases). The germline V gene encodes CDR1 SNHLY and CDR2 FYNNEI. CDR3 length: 16 residues. V was cut by 4 bases and J by 2 bases, with 12 bases left in between. The CDR3 nucleotides are TGTGCCAGCAGTGCCCCAGGGCGACCTGGGGCCAACGTCCTGACTTTC. Translating gives CASSAPGRPGANVLTF. Together with reference TRBV2 and TRBJ2-6, the CDR3 gives the full variable domain: EPEVTQTPSHQVTQMGQEVILRCVPISNHLYFYWYRQILGQKVEFLVSFYNNEISEKSEIFDDQFSVERPDGSNFTLKIRSTKLEDSAMYFCASSAPGRPGANVLTFGAGSRLTVL.